This entry describes one TCR beta chain. TCR beta from blood CD8+ and CD4+ T cells was sequenced. The study used treatment-naive patients who had stable or active relapsing-remitting disease as multiple sclerosis controls. This sample was taken from a study of CD8 T cells in Susac syndrome. RNA amounts of about 0.5 to 1 ug underwent reverse transcription with random hexamers. The authors amplified TCR beta CDR3 across 54 Vbeta and 13 Jbeta using immunoSEQ multiplex PCR. TCRdb reanalysed the immunoSEQ multiplex PCR reads using MiXCR and keeps one entry per CDR3 protein. This table holds approximately 220,000 distinct CDR3 sequences, 90% to 95% found once. The V gene's germline CDR1 is SNHLY and CDR2 FYNNEI. The CDR3 is made up of 14 amino acids. Germline trimming cut 2 bases from V and 2 bases from J; bases unmatched to any gene: 3.

This TCR came from a human donor with multiple sclerosis. Sequencing was carried out using CD8+ T cells from PBMCs. The genes are TRBV2 and TRBJ2-7; TRBD2 matches 7 bases. CDR3 sequence reads: CASSESSGPYEQYF. The CDR3 nucleotides read TGTGCCAGCAGTGAATCTAGCGGCCCCTACGAGCAGTACTTC.